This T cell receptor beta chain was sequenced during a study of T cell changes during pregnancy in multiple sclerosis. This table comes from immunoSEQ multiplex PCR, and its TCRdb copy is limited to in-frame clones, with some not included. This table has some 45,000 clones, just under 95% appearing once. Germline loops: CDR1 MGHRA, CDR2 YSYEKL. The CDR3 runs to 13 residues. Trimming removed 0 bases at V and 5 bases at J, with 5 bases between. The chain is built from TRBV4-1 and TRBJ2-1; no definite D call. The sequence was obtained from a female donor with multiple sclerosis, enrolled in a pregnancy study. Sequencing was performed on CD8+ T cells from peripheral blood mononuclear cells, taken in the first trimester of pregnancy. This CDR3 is CASSQDFDNEQFF. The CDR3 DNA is TGCGCCAGCAGCCAAGATTTCGACAATGAGCAGTTCTTC.